The clone carrying this T cell receptor (beta chain) was picked up a small number of times. Deletions cut 4 bases from V and 2 bases from J, with 12 bases between. This CDR3 is 15 amino acids long. The V gene's germline CDR1 is ENHRY and CDR2 SYGVKD. Libraries were prepared by immunoSEQ multiplex PCR; TCRdb keeps only in-frame clonotypes and omits some of them. Of roughly 1,100,000 clones listed, around 74% are singletons. The data were obtained in a study of shared clonotypes between healthy human individuals. Sequencing was done on a sample of memory CD4+ T cells sorted from blood. Regarding subset: CD45RA-negative fraction. The gene calls are TRBV10-3 and TRBJ1-5; a possible D gene is TRBD1 (5 bases). The clonotype originates from a man younger than 35 in good health. The DNA of the CDR3 is TGTGCCATCAGTGGGGATGGGGCTCGCAATCAGCCCCAGCATTTT. Residues: CAISGDGARNQPQHF.